The 32 T cell receptor beta chains presented below share a single source sample, sequenced in a study of CD8 T cells in Susac syndrome. Reverse transcription of roughly 0.45 to 1 ug RNA was performed with random hexamers. TCRdb reanalysed the immunoSEQ multiplex PCR reads using MiXCR and keeps one entry per CDR3 protein. The sample has about 120,000 distinct CDR3 sequences; around 95% are singletons. The sequenced sample was CD8+ T cells from PBMCs. Source of these receptors: a human donor with Susac syndrome.

This clonotype has only one observation. The chain recombines TRBV4-1 with TRBJ2-7; 10 bases are a match to TRBD2. Germline V CDR1 and CDR2: MGHRA, YSYEKL. The CDR3 spans 15 residues. V gave up 4 bases and J gave up 5 bases; unmatched junction bases: 8. The CDR3 bases are TGCGCCAGCAGCCGACTTCTCAGCGGGAGGGACGAGCAGTACTTC. Its protein product is CASSRLLSGRDEQYF.

The rearrangement joins TRBV6-5 to TRBJ1-1, with D possibly TRBD1 on 5 matching bases. The V gene's germline CDR1 is MNHEY and CDR2 SVGAGI. This CDR3 has 14 residues. V was shortened by 0 bases and J by 7 bases, with 12 bases between the two germline ends. The CDR3 loop reads CASSYSEGHREAFF. The DNA for the CDR3 is TGTGCCAGCAGTTACTCGGAGGGGCATCGTGAAGCTTTCTTT.

This chain connects TRBV14 to TRBJ1-1, with D perhaps TRBD1 (5 bases). This CDR3 comprises 13 residues. The germline V and J ends were trimmed by 3 bases and 4 bases, with 9 bases remaining between them. Germline CDR1 SGHDN, CDR2 FVKESK. The chain's CDR3 is CASSQYGGTEAFF. CDR3 coding DNA: TGTGCCAGCAGCCAGTACGGGGGCACTGAAGCTTTCTTT.

V usage is TRBV5-6 and J usage is TRBJ2-5; D remains ambiguous. The CDR3 runs 14 residues. The germline V and J ends were trimmed by 1 base and 0 bases, with 7 bases remaining between them. Germline CDR1 and CDR2: SGHDT and YYEEEE. CDR3: CASSLSRYQETQYF. CDR3 bases: TGTGCCAGCAGCTTGTCCCGCTACCAAGAGACCCAGTACTTC.

The chain has TRBV9 and TRBJ2-7; D is possibly TRBD2 (6 bases). Trimming removed 4 bases from V and 0 bases from J, with 17 bases in between. Germline V CDR1 and CDR2: SGDLS, YYNGEE. This CDR3 region has 16 residues. CDR3 in amino acids: CASSPIAATSSYEQYF. CDR3 bases: TGTGCCAGCAGCCCCATAGCGGCCACCAGCTCCTACGAGCAGTACTTC.

The rearrangement links TRBV4-1 to TRBJ1-1; no clear D gene. There are 15 residues in the CDR3. Per germline, CDR1 MGHRA and CDR2 YSYEKL. Trimming left V 1 base short and J 0 bases short, with 9 bases between. CDR3 in amino acids: CASSQASVMNTEAFF. Here the CDR3 DNA reads TGCGCCAGCAGCCAAGCTTCAGTTATGAACACTGAAGCTTTCTTT.

The chain joins TRBV5-1 to TRBJ1-2; no firm D call. The length of the CDR3 is 14 residues. Germline values: CDR1 SGHRS, CDR2 YFSETQ. The germline V and J ends were trimmed by 0 bases and 4 bases, with 10 bases remaining between them. This chain's CDR3 is CASSLGGSSYGYTF. DNA for the CDR3: TGCGCCAGCAGCTTGGGCGGTAGCAGCTATGGCTACACCTTC.

In this sample, this clonotype turned up a few times. V usage is TRBV7-9 and J usage is TRBJ1-1; D is uncertain. CDR1 SEHNR and CDR2 FQNEAQ come from the germline V gene (reference sequence). There are 13 residues in the CDR3. Trimming left V 5 bases short and J 1 base short, with 8 bases between. CDR3 residues: CASSPGPNTEAFF. CDR3 in DNA: TGTGCCAGCAGCCCCGGACCGAACACTGAAGCTTTCTTT.

This rearrangement joins TRBV7-9 to TRBJ1-4; D not resolved. Between the trimmed V and J ends, which lost 1 base and 8 bases, there was a span of 5 bases. There are 12 residues in the CDR3. The germline V gene has CDR1 SEHNR and CDR2 FQNEAQ (reference sequence). The CDR3 is CASSLEPEKLFF. The CDR3 DNA is TGTGCCAGCAGCTTAGAACCGGAAAAACTGTTTTTT. Complete variable domain (other parts from reference TRBV7-9 and TRBJ1-4): DTGVSQNPRHKITKRGQNVTFRCDPISEHNRLYWYRQTLGQGPEFLTYFQNEAQLEKSRLLSDRFSAERPKGSFSTLEIQRTEQGDSAMYLCASSLEPEKLFFGSGTQLSVL.

The rearrangement links TRBV11-2 to TRBJ1-3; D possibly corresponds to TRBD1 (5 bases). The ends were cut back, 6 bases at V and 2 bases at J, with 11 bases in the middle. Germline V gene data show CDR1 as SGHAT and CDR2 as FQNNGV. The CDR3 extends over 14 amino acids. CDR3 in amino acids: CASSLPGAGNTIYF. DNA of the CDR3: TGTGCCAGCAGTTTACCGGGGGCTGGAAACACCATATATTTT.

The chain carries TRBV5-1 and TRBJ2-2; tentatively, D is TRBD1 or TRBD2 (5 bases each). The V gene lost 0 bases and the J gene lost 6 bases, with 12 bases spanning the gap. This CDR3 spans 15 amino acids. Per the germline V gene, CDR1 is SGHRS and CDR2 is YFSETQ. The CDR3: CASSLDPRGSGELFF. In DNA, the CDR3 is TGCGCCAGCAGCTTGGATCCTCGGGGCTCCGGGGAGCTGTTTTTT.

This clonotype was seen only once. This rearrangement joins TRBV4-1 to TRBJ1-2; no definite D call. CDR3 size: 14 residues. From germline, CDR1 is MGHRA and CDR2 YSYEKL. V gave up 1 base and J gave up 3 bases, with 9 bases separating them. The CDR3 loop reads CASSQVVSDYGYTF. The CDR3 DNA is TGCGCCAGCAGCCAAGTTGTGTCCGACTATGGCTACACCTTC.

The chain has TRBV4-1 and TRBJ2-7; D perhaps matches TRBD2 (5 bases). The CDR3 runs to 15 residues. Germline assignment: CDR1 MGHRA and CDR2 YSYEKL. Between the trimmed V and J ends, which lost 2 bases and 0 bases, there was a span of 11 bases. The CDR3 sequence: CASSQISGSSYEQYF. As DNA, the CDR3 is TGCGCCAGCAGCCAAATTTCGGGGTCCTCCTACGAGCAGTACTTC.

The chain recombines TRBV19 with TRBJ2-1, with no clear D. The CDR3 runs to 15 residues. The germline gives CDR1 LNHDA, CDR2 SQIVND (reference sequence). V was pared by 1 base and J by 0 bases, with 7 bases between. The CDR3, as DNA: TGTGCCAGTAGTATAGTCGGGTACTCCTACAATGAGCAGTTCTTC. Translated, it gives CASSIVGYSYNEQFF.

The chain is built from TRBV4-3 and TRBJ2-3, with a tentative D call TRBD2 (6 bases). Germline V gene data show CDR1 as LGHNA and CDR2 as YSLEER. Trimming took 0 bases from V and 2 from J, leaving 12 bases between them. This CDR3 comprises 16 residues. The CDR3 region is CASSQDLARATDTQYF. The CDR3 nucleotides are TGCGCCAGCAGCCAAGACCTAGCGAGGGCCACAGATACGCAGTATTTT.

This clonotype was seen a single time. The rearrangement links TRBV12-3 or TRBV12-4 to TRBJ1-2, with 8 bases matching TRBD1. The CDR3 extends over 14 amino acids. V lost 5 bases and J lost 7; bases outside the gene matches: 9. In DNA form, the CDR3 reads TGTGCCAGCAGTGCCCGGACAGGGTCGTTTGGCTACACCTTC. This sequence encodes CASSARTGSFGYTF.

The chain couples TRBV6-5 to TRBJ1-5, with D tentatively TRBD1 (6 bases). Trimming shortened V by 4 bases and J by 3 bases, and 7 bases separated the two germline ends. The CDR3 extends over 13 amino acids. Germline values: CDR1 MNHEY, CDR2 SVGAGI. The CDR3 nucleotides are TGTGCCAGCAGTTCGGGGGCCAATCAGCCCCAGCATTTT. Translating it yields CASSSGANQPQHF.

The genes are TRBV30 and TRBJ1-1; D is ambiguous. Germline V gene data show CDR1 as GTSNPN and CDR2 as SVGIG (reference sequence). Trimming stripped 2 bases from V and 1 base from J, with 5 bases between. The CDR3 runs to 12 residues. The chain's CDR3 is CAWSPGNTEAFF. CDR3 nucleotides: TGTGCCTGGAGTCCCGGGAACACTGAAGCTTTCTTT.

The V call is TRBV27, the J call TRBJ2-7; possibly TRBD2 for D (6 bases). The CDR3 contains 13 residues. The germline CDR1 and CDR2 sequences are MNHEY and SMNVEV (reference sequence). Deletions cut 2 bases from V and 5 bases from J, with 10 bases between. CDR3 DNA: TGTGCCAGCAGTTTAGGGGCGGGGAACGAGCAGTACTTC. This codes for CASSLGAGNEQYF.

This sequence joins TRBV9 and TRBJ2-5; D may be TRBD2 (6 bases). Germline loops: CDR1 SGDLS, CDR2 YYNGEE. There are 15 residues in the CDR3. Trimming shortened V by 3 bases and J by 1 base, and 13 bases separated the two germline ends. CDR3 coding DNA: TGTGCCAGCAGCGCCGGGGGAGGACTCCAAGAGACCCAGTACTTC. As protein: CASSAGGGLQETQYF.

The chain joins TRBV2 to TRBJ1-2; D not resolved. V lost 1 base to trimming and J lost 2 bases, with 8 bases between them. CDR3 length: 14 amino acids. Germline V gene lookup returns CDR1 SNHLY and CDR2 FYNNEI. The CDR3 DNA is TGTGCCAGCAGTGAAGGTAGTCAGAACTATGGCTACACCTTC. Its protein is CASSEGSQNYGYTF.

V gene TRBV30 combines with J gene TRBJ2-2; D unclear. Per germline, CDR1 GTSNPN and CDR2 SVGIG (reference sequence). The CDR3 is 21 amino acids. V gave up 2 bases and J gave up 8 bases, with 36 bases separating them. CDR3 sequence reads: CAWSRIPGPPQADSSVGELFF. The CDR3 DNA sequence: TGTGCCTGGAGTCGGATACCCGGGCCTCCGCAGGCCGACTCATCCGTGGGGGAGCTGTTTTTT.

This clonotype was detected only once. This chain uses TRBV4-3 with TRBJ1-2; 7 bases are a match to TRBD1. Losses at the gene ends were 1 base for V and 4 bases for J; bases not matched to a gene: 6. The CDR3 is 15 amino acids. CDR1 and CDR2 from the germline V gene are LGHNA and YSLEER. In nucleotides, the CDR3 is TGCGCCAGCAGCCAAGTCCGACAGGGTGTCTATGGCTACACCTTC. Amino acid sequence: CASSQVRQGVYGYTF.

The chain employs TRBV4-2 and TRBJ2-1; 12 nucleotides line up with TRBD2. The germline CDR1 and CDR2 sequences are LGHNA and YNFKEQ. CDR3 length equals 17 residues. V lost 4 bases, J lost 9 bases, and 13 bases stayed unmatched. The CDR3 loop reads CASSLSGLAGGVGEQFF. As DNA, the CDR3 is TGTGCCAGCAGCCTAAGTGGGCTAGCGGGAGGGGTAGGTGAGCAGTTCTTC.

This chain connects TRBV7-9 to TRBJ2-6; D not resolved. The CDR3 sequence is 19 residues long. Germline V gene lookup returns CDR1 SEHNR and CDR2 FQNEAQ (reference sequence). V lost 7 bases and J 0 bases, leaving 22 bases between the germline ends. The CDR3 nucleotides are TGTGCCAGCACCCCTTATGGCTCCCCCCCCGGCTCTGGGGCCAACGTCCTGACTTTC. The encoded protein is CASTPYGSPPGSGANVLTF.

V is TRBV5-6 and J is TRBJ2-1; 7 bases line up with TRBD2. The CDR3 spans 13 residues. V lost 4 bases to trimming and J lost 7 bases; unmatched junction nucleotides: 5. Germline CDR1 SGHDT, CDR2 YYEEEE. For the CDR3, the DNA is TGTGCCAGCAGCCTGGCGGGGGTAAATGAGCAGTTCTTC. The encoded protein is CASSLAGVNEQFF.

V and J are TRBV5-1 and TRBJ2-7; tentative D call: TRBD2 (5 bases). Germline V CDR1 and CDR2: SGHRS, YFSETQ. Trimming removed 2 bases from V and 11 bases from J, with 11 bases in between. This CDR3 region has 11 residues. The CDR3 sequence is CASSFGEREYF. For the CDR3, the DNA is TGCGCCAGCAGCTTCGGGGAAAGAGAGTACTTC.

The chain links TRBV6-1 to TRBJ1-5; the D gene is possibly TRBD1 (6 bases). The CDR3 contains 16 residues. V was cut by 6 bases and J by 1 base, with 16 bases left in between. Germline loops: CDR1 MNHNS, CDR2 SASEGT. The CDR3 sequence is CASSPEAGDSNQPQHF. DNA for the CDR3: TGTGCCAGCAGCCCCGAGGCAGGGGACAGCAATCAGCCCCAGCATTTT.

This chain connects TRBV20-1 to TRBJ2-7; the D call may be TRBD1 or TRBD2 (5 bases each). Germline V gives CDR1 DFQATT, CDR2 SNEGSKA (reference sequence). Trimming left V 0 bases short and J 2 bases short, with 14 bases between. The CDR3 runs 15 residues. The CDR3 DNA follows: TGCAGTGCTAGAGATATCCAGGGAGATGCCTACGAGCAGTACTTC. Its translation is CSARDIQGDAYEQYF.

The J gene is TRBJ2-1, the V gene TRBV4-3, with 10 nucleotides matching TRBD2. This CDR3 comprises 18 residues. Germline V gene data show CDR1 as LGHNA and CDR2 as YSLEER. V gave up 2 bases and J gave up 7 bases; unmatched junction bases: 14. CDR3 loop: CASSQPTVAGGPGNEQFF. The CDR3 DNA reads as TGCGCCAGCAGCCAACCTACCGTAGCGGGAGGCCCAGGGAATGAGCAGTTCTTC.

The V call is TRBV18, the J call TRBJ2-1, with D possibly TRBD2 on 5 matching bases. Germline V gene lookup returns CDR1 KGHSH and CDR2 LQKENI. CDR3 length: 16 amino acids. V lost 2 bases to trimming and J lost 15 bases, with 26 bases between them. The CDR3 DNA reads TGTGCCAGCTCACCAACTAGATCTTTCTACAATGAGGTTTGGTTCTTC. Residues: CASSPTRSFYNEVWFF.

This chain uses TRBV7-9 with TRBJ2-5; D unresolved. Germline CDR1 reads SEHNR; CDR2 reads FQNEAQ (reference sequence). This CDR3 is built from 13 residues. The ends were cut back, 1 base at V and 2 bases at J, with 5 bases in the middle. CDR3 loop: CASSLERQETQYF. The CDR3 DNA sequence: TGTGCCAGCAGCTTAGAACGGCAAGAGACCCAGTACTTC.